Each of the 18 T cell receptor beta chains below was sequenced from the same sample in a study of Graves' ophthalmopathy and Graves' hyperthyroidism. RNA transcripts provided the template for amplifying TCR beta CDR3 regions. HTBI primers were used in a first-round RT-PCR, which preceded a second-round multiplex PCR. TCRdb called the multiplex PCR reads again in MiXCR, with one record for every CDR3 protein. The table shows roughly 700,000 distinct CDR3 sequences, with approximately 40% occurring only once. The sample consisted of peripheral blood. These receptors were taken from an adult man with Graves' ophthalmopathy.

This clonotype was counted many times. The rearrangement joins TRBV2 to TRBJ2-2; D is possibly TRBD1 (7 bases). V lost 5 bases and J 6 bases, leaving 13 bases between the germline ends. This CDR3 spans 14 amino acids. Germline CDR1 reads SNHLY; CDR2 reads FYNNEI. CDR3 coding DNA: TGTGCCAGCAGTTCGGACAGGAGGGCCGGGGAGCTGTTTTTT. Amino acid sequence: CASSSDRRAGELFF.

The chain links TRBV20-1 to TRBJ2-7, with D possibly matching TRBD2 (7 bases). Looked up from germline, CDR1 is DFQATT and CDR2 is SNEGSKA (reference sequence). V was pared by 6 bases and J by 10 bases, with 19 bases between. There are 12 residues in the CDR3. The CDR3 region has the DNA TGCAGTGCCTTTTCCGGGGGGCAGGAACAGTACTTC. As protein: CSAFSGGQEQYF.

This clonotype appeared a few times. J is TRBJ2-2 and V is TRBV10-3; D is uncertain. Trimming pared 7 bases from V and 4 bases from J, leaving 19 bases between. Germline assignment: CDR1 ENHRY and CDR2 SYGVKD. The CDR3 extends over 16 amino acids. The CDR3 region is CAINSPSGPGTGELFF. The CDR3 DNA reads as TGTGCCATCAACAGCCCCTCGGGTCCGGGCACCGGGGAGCTGTTTTTT.

The CDR3 DNA reads TGTGCCAGCAGCCGCTGGGCCGGGACAGGGTCCTACGAGCAGTACTTC. Translation: CASSRWAGTGSYEQYF. The V call is TRBV14, the J call TRBJ2-7, with 9 nucleotides matching TRBD1. The CDR3 is 16 amino acids. V lost 4 bases to trimming and J lost 1 base; unmatched junction nucleotides: 8. Looked up from germline, CDR1 is SGHDN and CDR2 is FVKESK.

This clonotype came up once. The chain is built from TRBV29-1 and TRBJ2-5; D not certain. The CDR3 contains 14 residues. Germline-derived CDR1 and CDR2 are SQVTM and ANQGSEA. Trimming removed 0 bases at V and 2 bases at J, with 10 bases between. CDR3 nucleotides: TGCAGCGTTGAAGACATGGCAGTGCAAGAGACCCAGTACTTC. Translation gives CSVEDMAVQETQYF.

The chain links TRBV15 to TRBJ1-5; 7 bases map to TRBD1. Per germline, CDR1 LNHNV and CDR2 YYDKDF (reference sequence). This CDR3 is built from 12 residues. Unmatched junction bases numbered 1, after V lost 5 bases and J lost 6 bases. The CDR3 region has the DNA TGTGCCACCAGCGACAGGGCTCAGCCCCAGCATTTT. Its protein is CATSDRAQPQHF.

The CDR3 nucleotides read TGTGCCAGCAGTGATAGTGCCGGGGAGGGCCCCTACGAGCAGTACTTC. Its translation is CASSDSAGEGPYEQYF. V usage is TRBV25-1 and J usage is TRBJ2-7; 7 bases fit TRBD2. This CDR3 is built from 16 residues. V gave up 3 bases and J gave up 2 bases; unmatched junction bases: 10. CDR1 is MGHDK, CDR2 SYGVNS, per germline.

The rearrangement joins TRBV6-5 to TRBJ2-7, with a possible D match to TRBD1 (7 bases). The CDR3 totals 14 residues. The germline V and J ends were trimmed by 9 bases and 2 bases, with 17 bases remaining between them. Per germline, CDR1 MNHEY and CDR2 SVGAGI. The CDR3 protein is CASSQGDSPYEQYF. In nucleotides, the CDR3 is TGTGCCAGTAGCCAGGGGGACTCGCCCTACGAGCAGTACTTC.

In this sample, this clonotype turned up a few times. A read error may account for a junction end that differs from germline. The chain carries TRBV10-2 and TRBJ1-2, with a weak D call TRBD1 (5 bases). This CDR3 comprises 13 residues. The germline V gene encodes CDR1 WSHSY and CDR2 SAAADI. The CDR3 DNA reads TGTGCCAGCAGTAAGACAGATTTCTATGGCTACACCTTC. Translating it yields CASSKTDFYGYTF.

The gene calls are TRBV5-1 and TRBJ2-5, with D tentatively TRBD1 (8 bases). Trimming pared 4 bases from V and 5 bases from J, leaving 30 bases between. The CDR3 length is 19 residues. Germline V gene lookup returns CDR1 SGHRS and CDR2 YFSETQ. The CDR3 loop reads CASSRTKSNLQGGSETQYF. The DNA for the CDR3 is TGCGCCAGCAGCCGAACCAAGTCGAACTTACAGGGGGGGTCCGAGACCCAGTACTTC.

About this clonotype: Being one base from a much bigger clone, this may be a read error. The chain is built from TRBV2 and TRBJ2-5; TRBD1 matches 8 bases. Germline-derived CDR1 and CDR2 are SNHLY and FYNNEI. The CDR3 runs 14 residues. As DNA, the CDR3 is TGTGCCACCAGTCGGACAGGGAGGACAGAGACCCAGTACTTC. Translation: CATSRTGRTETQYF.

The chain joins TRBV29-1 to TRBJ2-7, with D unclear. This CDR3 is 10 amino acids long. In germline, CDR1 is SQVTM, CDR2 ANQGSEA. The V and J ends lost 5 bases and 3 bases respectively, with 5 bases between them. CDR3 DNA sequence: TGCAGCGTTCGGAACTACGAGCAGTACTTC. Protein product: CSVRNYEQYF.

This clonotype has ten or more counts. The chain employs TRBV2 and TRBJ2-7; tentatively, D is TRBD2 (6 bases). The germline CDR1 and CDR2 sequences are SNHLY and FYNNEI. V was cut by 0 bases and J by 7 bases, with 13 bases left in between. The CDR3 runs 14 residues. The CDR3 DNA reads TGTGCCAGCAGTGAAGCGGGGGAGGCTGGGGAGCAGTACTTC. Its translation: CASSEAGEAGEQYF.

The chain combines TRBV20-1 with TRBJ2-5; D uncertain. This CDR3 spans 12 amino acids. V lost 1 base to trimming and J lost 9 bases, with 12 bases between them. Germline values: CDR1 DFQATT, CDR2 SNEGSKA (reference sequence). CDR3 coding DNA: TGCAGTGCTAGAGGAAGCAATCAGCCCCAGTACTTC. Its translation is CSARGSNQPQYF.

The chain has TRBV25-1 and TRBJ1-1; D is perhaps TRBD1 (5 bases). V gave up 6 bases and J gave up 5 bases, with 10 bases separating them. CDR1 is MGHDK, CDR2 SYGVNS, per germline. The CDR3 extends over 12 amino acids. CDR3 DNA: TGTGCCAGCAGCCAATCAGGGACTGAAGCTTTCTTT. Translated: CASSQSGTEAFF.

About this clonotype itself: An end of the junction does not agree with germline; a read error may underlie this. The chain carries TRBV7-9 and TRBJ2-2; D might be TRBD2 (6 bases). This CDR3 spans 15 amino acids. Germline V gives CDR1 SEHNR, CDR2 FQNEAQ (reference sequence). The CDR3 sequence: CASSLGATGGGELFF. The CDR3 nucleotides read TGCGCCAGCAGCTTGGGCGCGACCGGGGGCGGGGAGCTGTTTTTT. The full variable domain, in which reference TRBV7-9 and TRBJ2-2 provide the parts outside the CDR3, is DTGVSQNPRHKITKRGQNVTFRCDPISEHNRLYWYRQTLGQGPEFLTYFQNEAQLEKSRLLSDRFSAERPKGSFSTLEIQRTEQGDSAMYLCASSLGATGGGELFFGEGSRLTVL.

The chain links TRBV7-2 to TRBJ1-2; 8 nucleotides match TRBD1. The J segment lost 7 bases and the V segment lost 4 bases, leaving 11 bases of the junction unmatched. This CDR3 has 15 amino acids. Germline V gives CDR1 SGHTA, CDR2 FQGNSA. The CDR3: CASSSLTGVIGGYTF. The CDR3 DNA is TGTGCCAGCAGCTCCTTGACAGGGGTTATTGGTGGCTACACCTTC.

In this sample, this clonotype turned up many times. The rearrangement joins TRBV7-8 to TRBJ1-4; D gene ambiguous. Germline lookup yields CDR1 SGHVS and CDR2 FQNEAQ. The CDR3 is 15 amino acids. With 5 bases removed from V and 0 bases from J, the gap between germline ends came to 10 bases. As DNA, the CDR3 is TGTGCCAGCAGCCCGAGACTAGCAACTAATGAAAAACTGTTTTTT. As protein: CASSPRLATNEKLFF.